Reported below is one T cell receptor (beta chain). The antigen is unknown. The record originates from a study of CD8 T cells in ankylosing spondylitis. Study-wide results and limits: Disease-linked clones proved CD8+ and comparatively uncommon in peripheral blood. Clones tied to disease were said to be significantly enriched in matched ankylosing spondylitis synovial fluid.

It was by quantitative 5'-RACE with molecular barcodes that TCR beta libraries were made. TCRdb itself ran the 5' RACE reads through MiXCR, one entry per CDR3 protein. There are roughly 200,000 distinct CDR3 sequences in the sample; roughly 13% occur only once, and approximately 15% lies in the top ten. This CDR3 region has 17 residues. CDR1 and CDR2 (germline): SGHDN, FVKESK. The V and J ends lost 5 bases and 1 base respectively, with 20 bases between them. The chain joins TRBV14 to TRBJ2-5, with a tentative D call TRBD2 (5 bases). Sequencing was carried out using blood, either unsorted or a sorted T cell fraction (not recorded which). This receptor was obtained from a male donor with ankylosing spondylitis or in good health (not recorded which). The CDR3 loop is CASSRGLAPITQETQYF. For the CDR3, the DNA is TGTGCCAGCAGCAGAGGGCTAGCCCCTATTACCCAAGAGACCCAGTACTTC.